This TCR beta chain appears in the sequencing data of a study of OX40 agonist ivuxolimab in advanced cancers. Study background: Clinicians treated patients with ivuxolimab, an agonistic anti-OX40 (CD134) antibody.

Some clones are missing from TCRdb's copy, which holds only in-frame ones; the method was immunoSEQ multiplex PCR. The sample carries under 35,000 clones, over 80% recorded once. CDR3 length: 18 residues. Per germline, CDR1 MDHEN and CDR2 SYDVKM. After removal of 2 bases from V and 3 bases from J, the junction contained 11 bases not matched to a gene. The sample consisted of CD4+ or CD8+ T cells sorted from blood, taken in a trial of the OX40 agonist ivuxolimab. This clonotype was obtained from an adult with an advanced solid tumor such as melanoma, head and neck, liver or kidney cancer. The chain links TRBV28 to TRBJ2-1; TRBD2 agrees at 9 bases. The CDR3: CASSLLYSGSTLYNEQFF. CDR3 in DNA: TGTGCCAGCAGTTTACTCTATAGCGGGAGCACCCTCTACAATGAGCAGTTCTTC.